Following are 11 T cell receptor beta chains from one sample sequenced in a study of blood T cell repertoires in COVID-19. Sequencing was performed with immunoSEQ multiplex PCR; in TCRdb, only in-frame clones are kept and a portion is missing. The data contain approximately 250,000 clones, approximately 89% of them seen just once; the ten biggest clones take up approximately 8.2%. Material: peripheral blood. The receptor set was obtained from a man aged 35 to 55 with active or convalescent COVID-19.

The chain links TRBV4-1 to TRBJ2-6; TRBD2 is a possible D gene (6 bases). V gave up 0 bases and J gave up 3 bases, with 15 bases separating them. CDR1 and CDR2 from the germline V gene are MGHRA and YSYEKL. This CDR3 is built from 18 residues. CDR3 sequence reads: CASSQDSWGENGANVLTF. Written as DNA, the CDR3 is TGCGCCAGCAGCCAAGATTCATGGGGGGAAAATGGGGCCAACGTCCTGACTTTC.

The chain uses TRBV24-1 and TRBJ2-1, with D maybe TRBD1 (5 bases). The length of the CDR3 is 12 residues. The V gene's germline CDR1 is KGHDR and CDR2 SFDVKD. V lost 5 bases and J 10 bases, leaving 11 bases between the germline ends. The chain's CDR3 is CATSVEHREQFF. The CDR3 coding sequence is TGTGCCACCAGTGTGGAGCACAGGGAGCAGTTCTTC.

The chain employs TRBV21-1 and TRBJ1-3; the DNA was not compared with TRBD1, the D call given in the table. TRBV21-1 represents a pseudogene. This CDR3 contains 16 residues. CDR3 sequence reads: CASSSKTGDSGNTIYF. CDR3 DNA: TGTGCCAGCAGCTCGAAGACAGGGGACTCTGGAAACACCATATATTTT.

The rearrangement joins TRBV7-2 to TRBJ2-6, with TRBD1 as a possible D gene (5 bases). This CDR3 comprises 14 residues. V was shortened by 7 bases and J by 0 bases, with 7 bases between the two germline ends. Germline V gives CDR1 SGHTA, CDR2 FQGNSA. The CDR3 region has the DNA TGTGCCAGCACACAGGACTCTGGGGCCAACGTCCTGACTTTC. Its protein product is CASTQDSGANVLTF.

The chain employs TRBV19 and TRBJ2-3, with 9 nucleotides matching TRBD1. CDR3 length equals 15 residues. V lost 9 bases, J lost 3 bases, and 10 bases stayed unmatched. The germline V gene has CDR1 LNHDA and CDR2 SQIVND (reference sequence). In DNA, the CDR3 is TGTGCCAGCAAAGACAGGGGGTCTGTGACAGATACGCAGTATTTT. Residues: CASKDRGSVTDTQYF.

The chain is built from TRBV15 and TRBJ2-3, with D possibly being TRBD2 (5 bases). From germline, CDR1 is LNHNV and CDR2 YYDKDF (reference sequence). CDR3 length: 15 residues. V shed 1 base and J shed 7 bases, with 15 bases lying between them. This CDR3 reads CATSRVDTRLYTQYF. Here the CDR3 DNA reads TGTGCCACCAGCAGAGTAGATACTAGATTGTATACGCAGTATTTT.

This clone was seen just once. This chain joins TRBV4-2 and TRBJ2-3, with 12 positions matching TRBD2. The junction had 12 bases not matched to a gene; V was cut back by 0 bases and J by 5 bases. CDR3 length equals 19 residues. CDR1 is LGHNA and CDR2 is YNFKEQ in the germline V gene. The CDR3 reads CASSQDRPLAGGNRDTQYF. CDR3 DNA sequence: TGTGCCAGCAGCCAAGATCGCCCACTAGCGGGAGGCAATAGAGATACGCAGTATTTT.

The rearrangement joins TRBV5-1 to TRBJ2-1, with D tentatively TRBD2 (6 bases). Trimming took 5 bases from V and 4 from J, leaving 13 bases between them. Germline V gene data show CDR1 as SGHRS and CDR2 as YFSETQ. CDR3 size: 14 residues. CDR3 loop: CASSHRDLYNEQFF. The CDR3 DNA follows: TGCGCCAGCAGTCACCGGGACTTGTACAATGAGCAGTTCTTC. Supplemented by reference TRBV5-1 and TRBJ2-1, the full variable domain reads KAGVTQTPRYLIKTRGQQVTLSCSPISGHRSVSWYQQTPGQGLQFLFEYFSETQRNKGNFPGRFSGRQFSNSRSEMNVSTLELGDSALYLCASSHRDLYNEQFFGPGTRLTVL.

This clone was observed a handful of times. The CDR3 is CASSFRTGGYGYTF. In nucleotides, the CDR3 is TGTGCCAGCAGTTTCCGGACAGGGGGCTATGGCTACACCTTC. V and J are TRBV27 and TRBJ1-2, with 10 nucleotides matching TRBD1. V was pared by 3 bases and J by 4 bases, with 2 bases of the junction left unmatched. The germline CDR1 and CDR2 sequences are MNHEY and SMNVEV (reference sequence). This CDR3 comprises 14 residues.

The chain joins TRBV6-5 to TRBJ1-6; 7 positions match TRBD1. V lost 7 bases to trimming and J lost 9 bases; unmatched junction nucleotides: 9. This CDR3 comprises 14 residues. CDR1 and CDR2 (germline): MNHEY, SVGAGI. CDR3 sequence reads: CASTVTGVPSPLHF. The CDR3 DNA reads TGTGCCAGCACCGTAACAGGGGTACCTTCACCCCTCCACTTT.

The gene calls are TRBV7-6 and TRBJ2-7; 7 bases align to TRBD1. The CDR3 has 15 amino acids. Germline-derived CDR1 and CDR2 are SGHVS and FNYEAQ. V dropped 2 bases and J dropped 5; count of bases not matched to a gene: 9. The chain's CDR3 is CASSLIGRGSDEQYF. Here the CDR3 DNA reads TGTGCCAGCAGCTTAATTGGCAGGGGGTCTGACGAGCAGTACTTC.